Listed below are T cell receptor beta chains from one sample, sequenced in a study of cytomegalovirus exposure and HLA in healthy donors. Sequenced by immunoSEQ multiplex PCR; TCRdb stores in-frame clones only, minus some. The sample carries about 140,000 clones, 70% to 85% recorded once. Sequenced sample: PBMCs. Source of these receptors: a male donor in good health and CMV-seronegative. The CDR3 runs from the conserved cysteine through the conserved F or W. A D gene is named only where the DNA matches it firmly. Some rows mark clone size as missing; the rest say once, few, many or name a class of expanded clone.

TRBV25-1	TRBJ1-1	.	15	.	CASSELAGVGTEAFF	TGTGCCAGCAGTGAACTGGCAGGGGTTGGCACTGAAGCTTTCTTT
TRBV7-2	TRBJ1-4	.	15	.	CASRGGGGRGEKLFF	TGTGCCAGCAGGGGGGGAGGGGGACGGGGTGAAAAACTGTTTTTT
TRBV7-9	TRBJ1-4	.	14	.	CASSLGQFNEKLFF	TGTGCCAGCAGCTTAGGGCAGTTTAATGAAAAACTGTTTTTT
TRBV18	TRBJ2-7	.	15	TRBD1	CASSRGSGGEIQQYF	TGTGCCAGCTCACGGGGATCAGGGGGCGAAATTCAGCAGTACTTC
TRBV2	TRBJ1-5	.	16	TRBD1	CASSGQGFFSSQPQHF	TGTGCCAGCAGTGGACAGGGGTTTTTTAGCAGTCAGCCCCAGCATTTT
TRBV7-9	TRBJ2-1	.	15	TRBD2	CASSPPGLAGIPQFF	TGTGCCAGCAGCCCACCAGGACTAGCGGGGATTCCGCAGTTCTTC
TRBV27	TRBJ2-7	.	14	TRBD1	CASRTGQGPYEQYF	TGTGCCAGCAGGACGGGACAGGGGCCGTACGAGCAGTACTTC
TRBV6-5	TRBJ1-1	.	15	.	CASSYSRGLNTEAFF	TGTGCCAGCAGTTACTCGCGGGGATTGAACACTGAAGCTTTCTTT
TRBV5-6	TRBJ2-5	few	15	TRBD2	CASSLGGGAPETQYF	TGTGCCAGCAGCTTAGGCGGGGGGGCCCCAGAGACCCAGTACTTC
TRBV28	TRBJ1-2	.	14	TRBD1	CASSGTGPYYGYTF	TGTGCCAGCAGTGGGACAGGGCCTTATTATGGCTACACCTTC
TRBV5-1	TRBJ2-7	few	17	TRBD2	CASSSPGASGASYEQYF	TGCGCCAGCAGCTCCCCCGGGGCTAGCGGGGCCTCCTACGAGCAGTACTTC
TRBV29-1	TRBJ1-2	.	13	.	CSVEVQGNYGYTF	TGCAGCGTTGAAGTCCAGGGTAACTATGGCTACACCTTC
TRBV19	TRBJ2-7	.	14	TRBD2	CASSSGISSYEQYF	TGTGCCAGTTCTAGCGGGATAAGCTCCTACGAGCAGTACTTC
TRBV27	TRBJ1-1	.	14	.	CASSPDGVNTEAFF	TGTGCCAGCAGTCCCGACGGAGTGAACACTGAAGCTTTCTTT
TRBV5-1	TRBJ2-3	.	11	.	CASSLLDTQYF	TGCGCCAGCAGCCTTTTGGATACGCAGTATTTT
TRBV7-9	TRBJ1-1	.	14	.	CASSRGRMNTEAFF	TGTGCCAGCAGCAGAGGGCGCATGAACACTGAAGCTTTCTTT
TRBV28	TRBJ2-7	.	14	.	CASSIPGYDYEQYF	TGTGCCAGCAGCATCCCGGGGTACGACTACGAGCAGTACTTC
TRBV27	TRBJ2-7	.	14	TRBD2	CASSFSGGSYEQYF	TGTGCCAGCAGTTTTAGCGGGGGCTCCTACGAGCAGTACTTC
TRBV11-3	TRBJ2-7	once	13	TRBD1	CASSLLGGSEQYF	TGTGCCAGCAGCTTATTAGGGGGCTCCGAGCAGTACTTC
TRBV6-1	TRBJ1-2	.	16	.	CASSEELGRYPYGYTF	TGTGCCAGCAGTGAAGAACTGGGGCGGTACCCTTATGGCTACACCTTC
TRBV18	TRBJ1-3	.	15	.	CASSRVQAERNTIYF	TGTGCCAGCTCACGCGTCCAGGCCGAAAGAAACACCATATATTTT
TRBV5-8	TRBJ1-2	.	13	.	CASTSTDNYGYTF	TGTGCCAGCACCTCCACAGATAACTATGGCTACACCTTC